This paragraph covers one T cell receptor beta chain sequence. Its target is unknown. The data belong to a study of T cell responses to AZD1222 COVID-19 vaccine. Whole-study findings and limits: Mapped onto spike, vaccine-associated CD4 TCRs spanned it and were dominant at 160-218 and 743-854. Increased Spike-specific TCR breadth and depth were observed after two AZD1222 doses. At baseline, seropositivity was found in only a handful of AZD1222 recipients.

Data came from immunoSEQ multiplex PCR; TCRdb stores just in-frame clones and leaves some out. The sample carries 75,000 to 85,000 clones, around nine tenths recorded once. This CDR3 region has 15 residues. Germline V gene lookup returns CDR1 SGDLS and CDR2 YYNGEE. J lost 6 bases, V lost 4 bases, and 11 bases had no gene match. The rearrangement joins TRBV9 to TRBJ1-1; TRBD1 agrees at 8 bases. The sequences come from peripheral blood, collected 28 days after the second AZD1222 dose. This clonotype originated in an adult who received the AZD1222 COVID-19 vaccine. The CDR3 region has the DNA TGTGCCAGCAGCCAAACACAGGGGGTTGAGGCTGAAGCTTTCTTT. Translation gives CASSQTQGVEAEAFF.